Here is one T cell receptor beta chain with its context. Its antigen is as yet unknown. This entry is derived from a study of CXCR3-negative and CXCR3-positive naive CD8 T cells. CD45RO-CCR7+CD27+CD95- defined naive CD8+ T cells. The study made its TRB cDNA libraries by 5' RACE, adding UMI labels. Using the 5' RACE reads, TCRdb records one entry per CDR3 protein without DNA. Listed are around 140,000 distinct CDR3 sequences; approximately 0.4% falls within the top ten. Study-level results: Naive subsets showed comparable surface CD5, and TCR interaction strength was also inferred from TRB CDR3 physicochemistry. CXCR3-positive naive cells had TRB CDR3s that were more hydrophobic than CXCR3-negative naive cells had. Similar TRBV-TRBJ usage was seen in naive cells (both CXCR3-negative and CXCR3-positive), but memory cells differed.

This TCR derives from a human donor in good health. Some clones in this sample may be carry-over from other donors' samples. Sample: naive CXCR3+ CD8+ T cells from blood. The subset denotes: CD45RO-CCR7+CD27+CD95- naive CD8+ T cells expressing CXCR3 (TNR3+).

The CDR3 spells CSGGASGTDTQYF. This chain connects TRBV29-1 to TRBJ2-3; TCRdb's D call, TRBD2, is unchecked because there is no DNA. This CDR3 region has 13 residues. The germline gives CDR1 SQVTM, CDR2 ANQGSEA.